Listed here is a single TCR beta chain. The antigen is undetermined. Amplified regions were TCR beta CDR3 sequences from RNA transcripts. An initial round of RT-PCR targeting the TCR CDR3 relied on the HTBI primer set. TCRdb independently ran MiXCR on the multiplex PCR reads; one entry per CDR3 protein. The sample has under 350,000 distinct CDR3 sequences; less than 15% are singletons. The data stem from a study of T cells in Graves' hyperthyroidism and ophthalmopathy. Study-level findings and limits: Ophthalmopathy onset followed model prediction by a median about six months. Ophthalmopathy was told apart from stable hyperthyroidism by a 13 V-J model.

Trimming left V 4 bases short and J 0 bases short, with 10 bases between. Per the germline V gene, CDR1 is SGHRS and CDR2 is YFSETQ. The CDR3 sequence is 14 residues long. Any patient presenting with uncontrolled infection, other autoimmune disease, pregnancy or lactation was left out. The chain employs TRBV5-1 and TRBJ1-1; D gene ambiguous. The specimen sequenced was blood. The origin of this receptor is a woman in her 30s with Graves' hyperthyroidism that later progressed to Graves' ophthalmopathy. The CDR3 DNA reads TGCGCCAGCAGCGAGCTATATTTGAACACTGAAGCTTTCTTT. Translating it yields CASSELYLNTEAFF.